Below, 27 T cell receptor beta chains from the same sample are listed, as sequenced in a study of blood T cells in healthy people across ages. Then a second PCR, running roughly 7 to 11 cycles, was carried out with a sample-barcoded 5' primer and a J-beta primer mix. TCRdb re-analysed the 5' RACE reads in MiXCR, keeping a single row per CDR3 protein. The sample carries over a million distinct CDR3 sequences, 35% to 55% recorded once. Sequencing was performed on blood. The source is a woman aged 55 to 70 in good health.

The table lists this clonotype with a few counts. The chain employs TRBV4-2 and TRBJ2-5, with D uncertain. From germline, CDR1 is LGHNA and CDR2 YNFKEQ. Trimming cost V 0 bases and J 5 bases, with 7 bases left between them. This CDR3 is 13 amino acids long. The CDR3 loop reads CASSQDRWETQYF. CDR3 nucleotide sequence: TGTGCCAGCAGCCAAGATCGTTGGGAGACCCAGTACTTC.

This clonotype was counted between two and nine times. CDR3 region: CASSPRTAYGYTF. The CDR3 DNA reads TGTGCCAGCAGCCCCCGGACGGCCTATGGCTACACCTTC. The rearrangement uses TRBV7-9 and TRBJ1-2, with D unclear. Germline V gene lookup returns CDR1 SEHNR and CDR2 FQNEAQ (reference sequence). The CDR3 consists of 13 residues. V was trimmed by 5 bases and J by 4 bases, leaving 11 bases between them.

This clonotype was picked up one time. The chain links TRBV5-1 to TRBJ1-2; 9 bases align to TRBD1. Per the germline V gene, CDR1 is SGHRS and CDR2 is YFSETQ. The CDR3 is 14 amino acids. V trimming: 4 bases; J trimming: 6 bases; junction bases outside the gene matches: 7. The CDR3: CASSLDRGRNGYTF. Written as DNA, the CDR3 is TGCGCCAGCAGCCTGGACAGGGGTAGGAATGGCTACACCTTC.

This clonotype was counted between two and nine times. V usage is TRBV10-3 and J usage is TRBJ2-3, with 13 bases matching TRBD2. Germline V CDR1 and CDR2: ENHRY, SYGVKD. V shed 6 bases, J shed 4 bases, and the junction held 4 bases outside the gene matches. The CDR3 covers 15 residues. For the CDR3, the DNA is TGTGCCATCAGGGCCACTAGCGGGAGGGCAGATACGCAGTATTTT. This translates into CAIRATSGRADTQYF.

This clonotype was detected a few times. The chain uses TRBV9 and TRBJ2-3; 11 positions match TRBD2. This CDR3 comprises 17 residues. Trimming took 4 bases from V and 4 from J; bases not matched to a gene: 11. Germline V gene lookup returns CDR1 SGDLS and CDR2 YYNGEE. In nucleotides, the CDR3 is TGTGCCAGCAGCCCCCCCCCCGGGACTAGCGGCGCAGATACGCAGTATTTT. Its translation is CASSPPPGTSGADTQYF.

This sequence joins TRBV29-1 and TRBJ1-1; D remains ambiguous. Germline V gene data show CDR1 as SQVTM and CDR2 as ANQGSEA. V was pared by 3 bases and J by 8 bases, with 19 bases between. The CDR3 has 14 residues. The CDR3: CSVDDHKASAEAFF. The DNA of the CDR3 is TGCAGCGTTGACGACCACAAGGCCTCCGCCGAAGCTTTCTTT.

CDR3 in DNA: TGCAGTGCTAGGCAGGTTAGCGGGAGGGCTGAAGATACGCAGTATTTT. Translating it yields CSARQVSGRAEDTQYF. The chain couples TRBV20-1 to TRBJ2-3; 11 bases agree with TRBD2. J was trimmed by 5 bases and V by 3 bases; bases with no gene match: 10. The CDR3 spans 16 residues. Germline lookup yields CDR1 DFQATT and CDR2 SNEGSKA (reference sequence).

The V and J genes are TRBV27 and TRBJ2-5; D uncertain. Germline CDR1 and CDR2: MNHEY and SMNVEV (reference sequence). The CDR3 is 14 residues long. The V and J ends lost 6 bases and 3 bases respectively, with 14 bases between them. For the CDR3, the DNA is TGTGCCAGCAGCAGGACCCGGATGAAAGAGACCCAGTACTTC. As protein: CASSRTRMKETQYF.

The CDR3 region is CASSLQVYTGELFF. The CDR3 DNA sequence: TGTGCCAGCAGCTTACAAGTATACACCGGGGAGCTGTTTTTT. This rearrangement joins TRBV27 to TRBJ2-2; unclear D gene. CDR3 size: 14 residues. V gave up 6 bases and J gave up 3 bases, with 11 bases separating them. Germline V lookup: CDR1 MNHEY, CDR2 SMNVEV (reference sequence).

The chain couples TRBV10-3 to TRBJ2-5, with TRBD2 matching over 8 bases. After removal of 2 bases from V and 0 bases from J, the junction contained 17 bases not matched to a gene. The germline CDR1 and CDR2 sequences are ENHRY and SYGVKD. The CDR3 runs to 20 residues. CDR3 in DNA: TGTGCCATCAGTGAGGTGGCTAGCGGGCCTAACAACAAATACCAAGAGACCCAGTACTTC. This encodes CAISEVASGPNNKYQETQYF.

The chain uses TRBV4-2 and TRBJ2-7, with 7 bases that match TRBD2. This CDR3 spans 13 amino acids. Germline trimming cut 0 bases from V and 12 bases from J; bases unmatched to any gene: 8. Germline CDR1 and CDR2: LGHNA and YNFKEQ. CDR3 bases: TGTGCCAGCAGCCAAGATCCACGCGGGAGATGGTACTTC. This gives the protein CASSQDPRGRWYF.

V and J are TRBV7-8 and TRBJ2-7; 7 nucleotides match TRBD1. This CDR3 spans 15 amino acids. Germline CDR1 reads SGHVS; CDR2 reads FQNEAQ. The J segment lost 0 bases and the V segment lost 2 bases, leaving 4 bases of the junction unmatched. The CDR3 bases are TGTGCCAGCAGCTTAATAAGGGGGCCCTCCTACGAGCAGTACTTC. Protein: CASSLIRGPSYEQYF.

Here the CDR3 DNA reads TGCGCCAGCAGTCTAGTAGGACTAGCGGGAGTCTACAATGAGCAGTTCTTC. Amino acids: CASSLVGLAGVYNEQFF. The chain is built from TRBV10-2 and TRBJ2-1, with 13 bases aligning to TRBD2. Germline CDR1 WSHSY, CDR2 SAAADI. V gave up 5 bases and J gave up 3 bases; unmatched junction bases: 7. The CDR3 spans 17 residues.

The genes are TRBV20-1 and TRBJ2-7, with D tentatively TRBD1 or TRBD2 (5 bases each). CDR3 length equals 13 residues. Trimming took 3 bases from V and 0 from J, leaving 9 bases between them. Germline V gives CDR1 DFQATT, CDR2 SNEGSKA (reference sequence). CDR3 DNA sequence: TGCAGTGCTAGGGGGGAAAGCTCCTACGAGCAGTACTTC. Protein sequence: CSARGESSYEQYF.

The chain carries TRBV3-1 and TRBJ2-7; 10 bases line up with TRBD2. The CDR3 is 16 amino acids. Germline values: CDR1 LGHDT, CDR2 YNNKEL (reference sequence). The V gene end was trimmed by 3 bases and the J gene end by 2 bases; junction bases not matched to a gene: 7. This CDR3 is CASSQASGSGAYEQYF. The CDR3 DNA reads TGTGCCAGCAGCCAGGCTAGCGGGAGTGGGGCCTACGAGCAGTACTTC.

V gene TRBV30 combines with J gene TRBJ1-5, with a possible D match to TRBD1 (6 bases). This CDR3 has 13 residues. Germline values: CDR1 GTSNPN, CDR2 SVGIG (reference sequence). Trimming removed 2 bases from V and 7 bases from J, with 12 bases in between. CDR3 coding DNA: TGTGCCTGGAGTTCAGGGGTAAGGCAGCCCCAGCATTTT. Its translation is CAWSSGVRQPQHF. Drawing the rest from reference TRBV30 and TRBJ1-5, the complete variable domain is SQTIHQWPATLVQPVGSPLSLECTVEGTSNPNLYWYRQAAGRGLQLLFYSVGIGQISSEVPQNLSASRPQDRQFILSSKKLLLSDSGFYLCAWSSGVRQPQHFGDGTRLSIL.

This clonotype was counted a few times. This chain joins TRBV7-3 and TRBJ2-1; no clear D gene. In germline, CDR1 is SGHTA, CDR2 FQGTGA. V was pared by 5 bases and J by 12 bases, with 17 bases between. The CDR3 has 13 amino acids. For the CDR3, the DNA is TGTGCCAGCAGCCTATCCTCTATTGCGCGGCAGTTCTTC. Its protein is CASSLSSIARQFF.

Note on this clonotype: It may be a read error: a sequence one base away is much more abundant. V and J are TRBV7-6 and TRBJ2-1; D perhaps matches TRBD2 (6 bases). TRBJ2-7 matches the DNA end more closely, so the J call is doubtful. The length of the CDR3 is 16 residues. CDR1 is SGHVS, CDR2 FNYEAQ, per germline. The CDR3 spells CASSPGLAVTYNEQYF. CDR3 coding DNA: TGTGCCAGCAGCCCCGGTTTAGCGGTTACCTACAATGAGCAGTACTTC.

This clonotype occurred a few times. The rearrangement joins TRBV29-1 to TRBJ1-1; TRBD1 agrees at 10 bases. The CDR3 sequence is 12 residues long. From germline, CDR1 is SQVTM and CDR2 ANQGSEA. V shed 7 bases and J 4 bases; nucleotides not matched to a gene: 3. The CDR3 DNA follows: TGCAGCGGGCGGACAGGGGGCACTGAAGCTTTCTTT. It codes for CSGRTGGTEAFF.

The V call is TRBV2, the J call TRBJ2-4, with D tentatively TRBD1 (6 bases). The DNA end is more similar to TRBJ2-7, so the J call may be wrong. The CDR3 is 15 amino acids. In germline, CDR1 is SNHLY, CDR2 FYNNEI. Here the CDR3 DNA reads TGTGCCAGCAGTGAAGTTCTCAGGGGCCACTACGAGCAGTACTTC. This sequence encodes CASSEVLRGHYEQYF.

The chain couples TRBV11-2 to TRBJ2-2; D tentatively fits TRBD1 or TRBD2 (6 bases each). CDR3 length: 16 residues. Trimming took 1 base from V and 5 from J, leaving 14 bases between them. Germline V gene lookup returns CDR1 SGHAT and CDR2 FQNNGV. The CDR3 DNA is TGTGCCAGCAGCTTAGTACCGGGGGCGGGGACCGGGGAGCTGTTTTTT. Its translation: CASSLVPGAGTGELFF. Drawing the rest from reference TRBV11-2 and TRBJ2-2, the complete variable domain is EAGVAQSPRYKIIEKRQSVAFWCNPISGHATLYWYQQILGQGPKLLIQFQNNGVVDDSQLPKDRFSAERLKGVDSTLKIQPAKLEDSAVYLCASSLVPGAGTGELFFGEGSRLTVL.

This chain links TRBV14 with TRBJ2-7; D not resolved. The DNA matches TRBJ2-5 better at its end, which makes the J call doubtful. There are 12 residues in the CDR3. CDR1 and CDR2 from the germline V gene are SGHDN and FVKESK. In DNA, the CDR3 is TGTGCCAGCAGCCAAGAATGGGAGACCCAGTACTTC. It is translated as CASSQEWETQYF.

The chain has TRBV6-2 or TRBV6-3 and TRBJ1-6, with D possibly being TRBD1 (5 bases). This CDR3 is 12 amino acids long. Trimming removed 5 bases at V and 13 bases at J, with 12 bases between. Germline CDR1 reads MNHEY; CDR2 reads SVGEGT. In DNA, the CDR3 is TGTGCCAGCAGTCAAACCGGGGCCCCCCTCCACTTT. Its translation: CASSQTGAPLHF.

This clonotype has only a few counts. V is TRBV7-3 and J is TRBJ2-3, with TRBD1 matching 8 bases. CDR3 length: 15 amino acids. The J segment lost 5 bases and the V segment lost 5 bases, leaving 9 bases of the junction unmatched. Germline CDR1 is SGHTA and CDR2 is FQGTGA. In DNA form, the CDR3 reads TGTGCCAGCAGCCGCAGGGGGCTATTTGGAGATACGCAGTATTTT. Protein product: CASSRRGLFGDTQYF.

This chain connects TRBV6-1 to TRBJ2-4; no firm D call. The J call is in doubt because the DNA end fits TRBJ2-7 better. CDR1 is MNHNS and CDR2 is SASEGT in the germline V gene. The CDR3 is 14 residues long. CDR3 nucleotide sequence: TGTGCCAGCAGAGACACATCGAAACCCTACGAGCAGTACTTC. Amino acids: CASRDTSKPYEQYF.

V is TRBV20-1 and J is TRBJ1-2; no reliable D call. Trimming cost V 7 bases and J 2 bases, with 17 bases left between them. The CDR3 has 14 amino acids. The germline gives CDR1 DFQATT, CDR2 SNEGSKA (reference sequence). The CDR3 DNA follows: TGCAGTGTTTCTGAAGGGATAATCAACTATGGCTACACCTTC. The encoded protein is CSVSEGIINYGYTF.

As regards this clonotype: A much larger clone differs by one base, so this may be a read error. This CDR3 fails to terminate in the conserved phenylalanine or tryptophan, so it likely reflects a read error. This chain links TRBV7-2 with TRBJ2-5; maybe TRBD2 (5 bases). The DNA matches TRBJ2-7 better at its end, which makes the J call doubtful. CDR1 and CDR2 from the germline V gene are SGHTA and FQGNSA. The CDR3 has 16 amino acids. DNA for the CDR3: TGTGCCAGCAGCTTAGCATCAGCGGCCGACATCTACGAGCAGTACTCC. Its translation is CASSLASAADIYEQYS.